This paragraph covers one TCR beta chain sequence. Its antigen is not known. With 60 Vbeta and 13 Jbeta primers, the PCR was carried out. Sequencing used immunoSEQ multiplex PCR; TCRdb keeps in-frame clones, though not all of them. The data show 130,000 to 150,000 clones, approximately 78% seen once. These data are taken from a study of cytomegalovirus exposure and HLA in healthy donors. The study's findings and limits: Per published accounts, TCR beta sequences correctly predicted the HLA-A and HLA-B alleles of most subjects. The authors listed around 150 TCR beta chains as cytomegalovirus-associated. Accounts indicate the classifier identified cytomegalovirus status with strong specificity and sensitivity.

The clonotype was recovered from a man aged 35-49 years in good health and CMV-seropositive. The sample taken for sequencing was PBMCs.

The CDR3 is CASSLGQVNNNEQFF. DNA for the CDR3: TGCGCCAGCAGCTTGGGTCAGGTGAATAACAATGAGCAGTTCTTC. V is TRBV5-1 and J is TRBJ2-1, with D unclear. V was trimmed by 0 bases and J by 5 bases, leaving 12 bases between them. This CDR3 has 15 amino acids. In germline, CDR1 is SGHRS, CDR2 YFSETQ.